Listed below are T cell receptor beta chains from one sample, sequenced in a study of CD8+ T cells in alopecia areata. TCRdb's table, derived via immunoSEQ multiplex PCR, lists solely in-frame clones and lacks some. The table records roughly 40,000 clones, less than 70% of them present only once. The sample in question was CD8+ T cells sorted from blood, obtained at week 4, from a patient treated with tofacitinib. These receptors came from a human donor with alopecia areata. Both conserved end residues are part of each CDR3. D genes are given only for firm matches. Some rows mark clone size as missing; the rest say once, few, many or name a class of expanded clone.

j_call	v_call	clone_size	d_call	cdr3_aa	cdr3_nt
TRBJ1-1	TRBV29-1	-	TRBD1	CSAPGTVNTEAFF	TGCAGCGCCCCTGGGACAGTGAACACTGAAGCTTTCTTT
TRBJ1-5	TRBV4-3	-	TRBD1	CASSQDGTGNQPQHF	TGCGCCAGCAGCCAAGATGGGACAGGCAATCAGCCCCAGCATTTT
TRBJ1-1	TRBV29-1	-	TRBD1	CSVGGQQTELGTEAFF	TGCAGCGTTGGGGGACAGCAAACGGAGCTCGGGACTGAAGCTTTCTTT
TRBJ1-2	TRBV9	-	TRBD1	CASSPTGSNYGYTF	TGTGCCAGCAGTCCGACAGGGTCCAACTATGGCTACACCTTC
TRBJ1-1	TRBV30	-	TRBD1	CAWSQGANTEAFF	TGTGCCTGGAGCCAGGGGGCGAACACTGAAGCTTTCTTT
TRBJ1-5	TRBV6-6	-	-	CATVTLSNQPQHF	TGTGCCACCGTAACACTGAGCAATCAGCCCCAGCATTTT
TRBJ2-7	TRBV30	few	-	CAARTSYEQYF	TGTGCCGCCCGGACTTCCTACGAGCAGTACTTC
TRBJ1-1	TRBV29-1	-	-	CSGVLNTEAFF	TGCAGCGGGGTATTGAACACTGAAGCTTTCTTT
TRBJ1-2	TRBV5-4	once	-	CASSRAGPGYTF	TGTGCCAGCAGCCGGGCAGGGCCTGGCTACACCTTC
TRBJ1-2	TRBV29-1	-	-	CSAVTDTANYGYTF	TGCAGCGCCGTGACGGACACAGCTAACTATGGCTACACCTTC
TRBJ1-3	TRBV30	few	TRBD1	CAWSGGTGPTGSGNTIYF	TGTGCCTGGAGTGGCGGGACAGGACCCACTGGGTCTGGAAACACCATATATTTT
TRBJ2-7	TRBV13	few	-	CASSLTGGHYEQYF	TGTGCCAGCAGCTTAACGGGGGGACACTACGAGCAGTACTTC
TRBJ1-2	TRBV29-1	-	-	CSVVTGEAGYTF	TGCAGCGTTGTAACGGGGGAGGCTGGCTACACCTTC
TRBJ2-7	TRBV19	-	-	CASSPRMGYEQYF	TGTGCCAGTAGTCCCCGTATGGGGTACGAGCAGTACTTC
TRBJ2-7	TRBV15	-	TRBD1	CATSTAGTGSYEQYF	TGTGCCACCAGCACCGCCGGGACAGGAAGCTACGAGCAGTACTTC
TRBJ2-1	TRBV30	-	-	CAWSHGPRDEQFF	TGTGCCTGGAGCCATGGACCCCGCGATGAGCAGTTCTTC
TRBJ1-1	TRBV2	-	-	CASSETTGRTEAFF	TGTGCCAGCAGTGAGACCACAGGGCGCACTGAAGCTTTCTTT
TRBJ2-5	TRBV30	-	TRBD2	CACHMGLAGETQYF	TGTGCCTGTCACATGGGTCTAGCGGGAGAGACCCAGTACTTC
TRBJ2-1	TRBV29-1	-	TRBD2	CSVGTSGYNEQFF	TGCAGCGTCGGGACTAGCGGTTACAATGAGCAGTTCTTC
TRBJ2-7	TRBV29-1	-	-	CSVVGAEQYF	TGCAGCGTTGTCGGCGCCGAGCAGTACTTC
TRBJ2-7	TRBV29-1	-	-	CSGTYTYEQYF	TGCAGCGGGACCTACACCTACGAGCAGTACTTC
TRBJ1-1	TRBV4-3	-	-	CASSQDHSPSTEAFF	TGCGCCAGCAGCCAAGATCACAGTCCCAGCACTGAAGCTTTCTTT
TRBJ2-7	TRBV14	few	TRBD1	CASSRGTGRPYEQYF	TGTGCCAGCAGCCGAGGGACAGGGCGACCCTACGAGCAGTACTTC
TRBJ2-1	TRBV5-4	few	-	CASSFDGESSYNEQFF	TGTGCCAGCAGCTTCGATGGGGAGAGCTCCTACAATGAGCAGTTCTTC
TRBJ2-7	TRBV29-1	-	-	CSANDSYEQYF	TGCAGCGCAAACGACAGTTACGAGCAGTACTTC
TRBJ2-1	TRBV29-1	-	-	CSVEAGEGQFF	TGCAGCGTTGAAGCCGGGGAAGGGCAGTTCTTC
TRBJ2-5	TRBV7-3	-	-	CASSPAAGQETQYF	TGTGCCAGCAGCCCGGCGGCAGGGCAAGAGACCCAGTACTTC
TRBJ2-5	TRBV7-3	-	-	CASSLVPRPVNQETQYF	TGTGCCAGCAGCTTAGTCCCGCGGCCAGTGAACCAAGAGACCCAGTACTTC
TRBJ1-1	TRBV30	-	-	CAWSTGLNTEAFF	TGTGCCTGGTCAACAGGGTTGAATACTGAAGCTTTCTTT
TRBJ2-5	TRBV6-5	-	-	CASADSPRGETQYF	TGTGCCAGTGCAGACAGCCCAAGAGGGGAGACCCAGTACTTC
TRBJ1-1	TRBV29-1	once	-	CSAVGDEAFF	TGCAGCGCCGTGGGGGATGAAGCTTTCTTT
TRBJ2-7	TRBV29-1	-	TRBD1	CSVGLMAGGTYEQYF	TGCAGCGTTGGTCTCATGGCAGGGGGCACTTACGAGCAGTACTTC
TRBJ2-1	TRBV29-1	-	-	CSVEAPQGLEQFF	TGCAGCGTTGAAGCCCCGCAGGGTCTTGAGCAGTTCTTC
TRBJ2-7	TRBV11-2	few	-	CASTSRAHEQYF	TGTGCCAGCACCTCCAGGGCCCACGAGCAGTACTTC
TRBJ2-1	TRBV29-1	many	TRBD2	CSVEVVGGDNEQFF	TGCAGCGTTGAAGTTGTTGGGGGGGACAATGAGCAGTTCTTC
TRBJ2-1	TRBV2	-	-	CASSDYNEQFF	TGTGCCAGCAGTGATTACAATGAGCAGTTCTTC
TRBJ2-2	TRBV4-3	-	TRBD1	CASSQDVGTGFTGELFF	TGCGCCAGCAGCCAAGATGTCGGGACAGGGTTCACCGGGGAGCTGTTTTTT
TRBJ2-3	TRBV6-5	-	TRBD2	CASSYSVAGLTDTQYF	TGTGCCAGCAGTTACTCGGTAGCGGGACTCACAGATACGCAGTATTTT
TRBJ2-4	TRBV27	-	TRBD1	CASSGRQGATKNIQYF	TGTGCCAGCAGCGGGAGACAGGGGGCGACCAAAAACATTCAGTACTTC
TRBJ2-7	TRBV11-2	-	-	CASSLGQNEQYF	TGTGCCAGCAGCTTGGGACAAAACGAGCAGTACTTC
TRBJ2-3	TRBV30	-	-	CAWGLERNSDTQYF	TGTGCCTGGGGCCTCGAGCGGAATTCAGATACGCAGTATTTT